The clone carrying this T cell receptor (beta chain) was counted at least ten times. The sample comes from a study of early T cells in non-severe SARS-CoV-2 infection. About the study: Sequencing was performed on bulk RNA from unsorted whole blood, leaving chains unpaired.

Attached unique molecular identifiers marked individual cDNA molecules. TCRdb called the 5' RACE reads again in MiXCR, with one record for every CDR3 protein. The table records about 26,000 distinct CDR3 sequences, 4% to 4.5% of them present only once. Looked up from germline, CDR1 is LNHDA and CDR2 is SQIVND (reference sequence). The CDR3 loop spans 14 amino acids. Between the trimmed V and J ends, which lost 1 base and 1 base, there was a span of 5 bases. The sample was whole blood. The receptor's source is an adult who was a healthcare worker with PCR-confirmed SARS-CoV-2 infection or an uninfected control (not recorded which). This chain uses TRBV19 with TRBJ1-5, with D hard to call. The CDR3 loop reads CASSIGGSNQPQHF. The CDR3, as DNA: TGTGCCAGTAGTATAGGTGGGAGCAATCAGCCCCAGCATTTT.